This TCR beta chain stems from a study of Ad26.COV2.S vaccination and SARS-CoV-2 variants. Whole-study context: The study gave Ad26.COV2.S intramuscularly, once or twice 56 days apart. Overall study results and limits: Vaccinated and placebo-treated recipients had similar non-spike TCR breadth.

On this clone itself: The antigen is not known.

The treatment is: around 19 received Ad26.COV2.S at low or high dose, single or two shots; several received placebo; per-sample allocation not given. Collection of samples fell on day 63 after the first vaccine or placebo injection. Data came from immunoSEQ multiplex PCR; TCRdb stores just in-frame clones and leaves some out. Of 440,000 or so clones in the sample, roughly 88% were seen once. The TCR originated in a person aged 18 to 59 who received the Ad26.COV2.S COVID-19 vaccine or a placebo. This sample comprised peripheral blood, obtained in a trial of Ad26.COV2.S vaccine versus placebo.

The CDR3 here is CASSLGAGENSYEQYF. The DNA for the CDR3 is TGTGCCAGCAGCTTAGGTGCGGGAGAAAACTCCTACGAGCAGTACTTC. The rearrangement links TRBV7-8 to TRBJ2-7; 7 positions match TRBD2. There are 16 residues in the CDR3. V shed 1 base, J shed 0 bases, and the junction held 6 bases outside the gene matches. The germline V gene encodes CDR1 SGHVS and CDR2 FQNEAQ.